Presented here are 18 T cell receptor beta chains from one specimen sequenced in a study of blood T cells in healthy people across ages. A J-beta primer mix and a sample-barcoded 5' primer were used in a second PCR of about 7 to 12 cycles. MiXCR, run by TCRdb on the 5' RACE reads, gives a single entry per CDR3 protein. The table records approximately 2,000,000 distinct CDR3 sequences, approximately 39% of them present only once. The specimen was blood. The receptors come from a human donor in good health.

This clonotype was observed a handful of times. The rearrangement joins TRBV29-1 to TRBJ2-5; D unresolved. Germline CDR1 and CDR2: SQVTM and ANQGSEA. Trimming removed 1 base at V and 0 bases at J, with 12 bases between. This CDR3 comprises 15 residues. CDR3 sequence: CSVEVPTKYQETQYF. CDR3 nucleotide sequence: TGCAGCGTTGAAGTCCCAACGAAGTACCAAGAGACCCAGTACTTC.

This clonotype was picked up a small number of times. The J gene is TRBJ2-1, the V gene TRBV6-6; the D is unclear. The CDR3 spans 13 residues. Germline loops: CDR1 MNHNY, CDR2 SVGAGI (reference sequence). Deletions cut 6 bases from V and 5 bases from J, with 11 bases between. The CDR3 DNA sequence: TGTGCCAGCAGCCCTGACCCCGACAATGAGCAGTTCTTC. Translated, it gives CASSPDPDNEQFF.

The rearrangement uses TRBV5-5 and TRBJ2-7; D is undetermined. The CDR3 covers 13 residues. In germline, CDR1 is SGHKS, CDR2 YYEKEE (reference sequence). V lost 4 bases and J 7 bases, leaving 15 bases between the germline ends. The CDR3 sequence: CASSPVLYSEQYF. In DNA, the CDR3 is TGTGCCAGCAGCCCCGTCCTGTACTCAGAGCAGTACTTC.

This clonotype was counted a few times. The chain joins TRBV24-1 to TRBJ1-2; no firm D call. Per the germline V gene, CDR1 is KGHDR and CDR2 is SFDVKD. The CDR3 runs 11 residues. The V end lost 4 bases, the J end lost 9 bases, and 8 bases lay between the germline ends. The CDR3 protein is CATSDTLRYTF. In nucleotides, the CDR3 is TGTGCCACCAGTGACACTCTCCGCTACACCTTC.

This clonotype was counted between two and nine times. The DNA of the CDR3 is TGCAGCGTAGCTAGGGACAGTGACAGGGGGCAGCCCCAGCATTTT. Translating it yields CSVARDSDRGQPQHF. V usage is TRBV29-1 and J usage is TRBJ1-5, with TRBD1 identical over 9 bases. The ends lost 6 bases at V and 7 bases at J; junction bases unmatched: 13. The CDR3 is 15 residues long. Germline V gene sequence: CDR1 SQVTM, CDR2 ANQGSEA.

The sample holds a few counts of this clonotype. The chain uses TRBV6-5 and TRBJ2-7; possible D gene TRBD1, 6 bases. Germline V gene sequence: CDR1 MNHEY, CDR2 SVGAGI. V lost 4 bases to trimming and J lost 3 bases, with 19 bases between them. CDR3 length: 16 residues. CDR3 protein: CASSWGPPRTRYEQYF. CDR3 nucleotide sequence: TGTGCCAGCAGTTGGGGGCCGCCCCGGACCCGCTACGAGCAGTACTTC.

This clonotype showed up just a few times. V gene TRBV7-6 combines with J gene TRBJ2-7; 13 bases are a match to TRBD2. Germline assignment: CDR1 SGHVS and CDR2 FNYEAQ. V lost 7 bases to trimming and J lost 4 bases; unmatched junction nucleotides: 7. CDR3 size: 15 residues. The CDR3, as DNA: TGTGCCAGCACCCGACTAGCGGGGGGACCTTACGAGCAGTACTTC. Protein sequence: CASTRLAGGPYEQYF.

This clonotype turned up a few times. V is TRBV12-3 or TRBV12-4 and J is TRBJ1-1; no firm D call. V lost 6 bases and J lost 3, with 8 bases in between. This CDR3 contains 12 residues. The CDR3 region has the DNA TGTGCCAGCAGCCCCTCACACACTGAAGCTTTCTTT. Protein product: CASSPSHTEAFF.

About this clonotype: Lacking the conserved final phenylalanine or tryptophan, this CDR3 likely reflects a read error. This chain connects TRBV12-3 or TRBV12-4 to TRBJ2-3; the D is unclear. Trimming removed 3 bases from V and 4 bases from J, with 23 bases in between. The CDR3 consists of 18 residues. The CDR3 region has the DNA TGTGCCAGCAGTTTGGCAAGTTGGAGAGTTGGGTTGGCAGATACGCAGTATTCT. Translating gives CASSLASWRVGLADTQYS.

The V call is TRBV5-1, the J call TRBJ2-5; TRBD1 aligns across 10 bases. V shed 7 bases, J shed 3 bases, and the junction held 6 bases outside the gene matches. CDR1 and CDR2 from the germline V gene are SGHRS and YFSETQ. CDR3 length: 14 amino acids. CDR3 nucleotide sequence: TGCGCCAGCGCCCAGACAGGGGGCGAAGAGACCCAGTACTTC. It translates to CASAQTGGEETQYF.

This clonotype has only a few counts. This CDR3 is CATSRERGTYEQYF. The CDR3 DNA is TGTGCCACCAGCAGAGAGAGGGGAACGTACGAGCAGTACTTC. The V call is TRBV15, the J call TRBJ2-7; D is possibly TRBD1 or TRBD2 (5 bases each). The CDR3 consists of 14 residues. Deletions cut 0 bases from V and 4 bases from J, with 10 bases between. CDR1 and CDR2 from the germline V gene are LNHNV and YYDKDF (reference sequence).

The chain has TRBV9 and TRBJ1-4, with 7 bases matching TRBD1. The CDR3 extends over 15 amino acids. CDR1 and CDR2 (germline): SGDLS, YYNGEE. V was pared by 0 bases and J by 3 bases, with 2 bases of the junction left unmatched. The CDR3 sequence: CASSVGGTANEKLFF. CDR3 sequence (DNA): TGTGCCAGCAGCGTAGGGGGGACAGCTAATGAAAAACTGTTTTTT. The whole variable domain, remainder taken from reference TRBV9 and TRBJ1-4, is DSGVTQTPKHLITATGQRVTLRCSPRSGDLSVYWYQQSLDQGLQFLIQYYNGEERAKGNILERFSAQQFPDLHSELNLSSLELGDSALYFCASSVGGTANEKLFFGSGTQLSVL.

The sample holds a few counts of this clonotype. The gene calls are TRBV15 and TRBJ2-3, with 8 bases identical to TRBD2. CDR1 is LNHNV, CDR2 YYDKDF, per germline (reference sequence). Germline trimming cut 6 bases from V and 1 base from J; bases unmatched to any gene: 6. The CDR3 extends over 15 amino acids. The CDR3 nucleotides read TGTGCCACCAGACCGGGACTAGAACGCACAGATACGCAGTATTTT. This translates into CATRPGLERTDTQYF.

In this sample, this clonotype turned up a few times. The CDR3, as DNA: TGCAGTGCTAGAGAGGTGGAGATCTATGGCTACACCTTC. The encoded protein is CSAREVEIYGYTF. V and J are TRBV20-1 and TRBJ1-2; D gene uncertain. Trimming removed 0 bases at V and 4 bases at J, with 9 bases between. Per the germline V gene, CDR1 is DFQATT and CDR2 is SNEGSKA (reference sequence). This CDR3 has 13 residues.

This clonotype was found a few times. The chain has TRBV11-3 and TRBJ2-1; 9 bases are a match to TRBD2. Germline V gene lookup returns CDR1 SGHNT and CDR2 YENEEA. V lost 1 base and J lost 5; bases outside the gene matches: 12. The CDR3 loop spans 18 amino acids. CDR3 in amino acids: CASSLGGLRGGIHNEQFF. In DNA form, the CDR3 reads TGTGCCAGCAGCTTAGGAGGTCTGCGGGGGGGCATCCACAATGAGCAGTTCTTC. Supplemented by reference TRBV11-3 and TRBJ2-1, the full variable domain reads EAGVVQSPRYKIIEKKQPVAFWCNPISGHNTLYWYLQNLGQGPELLIRYENEEAVDDSQLPKDRFSAERLKGVDSTLKIQPAELGDSAVYLCASSLGGLRGGIHNEQFFGPGTRLTVL.

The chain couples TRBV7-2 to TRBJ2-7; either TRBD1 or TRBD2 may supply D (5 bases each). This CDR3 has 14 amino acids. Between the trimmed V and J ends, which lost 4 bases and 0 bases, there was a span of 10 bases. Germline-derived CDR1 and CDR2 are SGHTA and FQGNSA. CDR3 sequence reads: CASSWDASSYEQYF. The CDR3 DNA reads TGTGCCAGCAGCTGGGACGCCTCCTCCTACGAGCAGTACTTC.

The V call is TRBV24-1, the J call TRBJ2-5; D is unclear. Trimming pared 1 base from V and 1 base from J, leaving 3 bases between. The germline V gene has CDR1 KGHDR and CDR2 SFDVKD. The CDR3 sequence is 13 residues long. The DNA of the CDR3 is TGTGCCACCAGTGATTTATTCCAAGAGACCCAGTACTTC. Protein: CATSDLFQETQYF.

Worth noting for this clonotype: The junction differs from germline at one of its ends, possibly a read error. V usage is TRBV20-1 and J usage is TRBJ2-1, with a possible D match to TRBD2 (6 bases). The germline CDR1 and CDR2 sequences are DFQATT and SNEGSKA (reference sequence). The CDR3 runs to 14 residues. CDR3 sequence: CSAVWRDPYNGQFF. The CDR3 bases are TGCAGTGCCGTATGGCGGGATCCCTACAATGGGCAGTTCTTC.